Listed below are T cell receptor beta chains from one sample, sequenced in a study of shared clonotypes between healthy human individuals. Here immunoSEQ multiplex PCR was the method, and the copy in TCRdb shows in-frame clones only, minus some. Among about 380,000 clones listed, around 96% were seen once. The sequencing input was memory CD8+ T cells sorted from blood. The receptors originated from a young man in good health. Each CDR3 is given with its conserved first and last residue. A D gene is named only where the DNA matches it firmly. Expanded clones are given a class, and other clones once, few, many or no size at all.

CDR3 DNA: TGTGCCAGTACCACTCGGGAACAGGGGTCCTACGAGCAGTACTTC
CDR3 protein: CASTTREQGSYEQYF
D gene: TRBD1
J gene: TRBJ2-7
V gene: TRBV19
clone size: .

CDR3 DNA: TGCAGCGTTGTTAGGATTAGCACTGAAGCTTTCTTT
CDR3 protein: CSVVRISTEAFF
D gene: .
J gene: TRBJ1-1
V gene: TRBV29-1
clone size: .

CDR3 DNA: TGTGCCAGCAGCTCCGAGCCGGTTGGACGGCCGGGGACCCAGTACTTC
CDR3 protein: CASSSEPVGRPGTQYF
D gene: .
J gene: TRBJ2-5
V gene: TRBV7-8
clone size: .

CDR3 DNA: TGTGCCAGCAGCTTGGGGGGTGAGCAGTTCTTC
CDR3 protein: CASSLGGEQFF
D gene: .
J gene: TRBJ2-1
V gene: TRBV7-9
clone size: .

CDR3 DNA: TGTGCCAGCAGTGAAAGACCGGGACAGGGGACTAATCAGCCCCAGCATTTT
CDR3 protein: CASSERPGQGTNQPQHF
D gene: TRBD1
J gene: TRBJ1-5
V gene: TRBV5-6
clone size: .

CDR3 DNA: TGTGCCAGCAGCTTACGAACAGGGGGCTACGAGCAGTACTTC
CDR3 protein: CASSLRTGGYEQYF
D gene: TRBD1
J gene: TRBJ2-7
V gene: TRBV7-8
clone size: once

CDR3 DNA: TGTGCCAGCAGGAGAACAGAAGAGACCCAGTACTTC
CDR3 protein: CASRRTEETQYF
D gene: .
J gene: TRBJ2-5
V gene: TRBV7-2
clone size: .

CDR3 DNA: TGCGCCAGCAGAGGAGGACTAGCGGGAGAGGGGGGCTCCTACGAGCAGTACTTC
CDR3 protein: CASRGGLAGEGGSYEQYF
D gene: TRBD2
J gene: TRBJ2-7
V gene: TRBV5-1
clone size: .

CDR3 DNA: TGTGCCAGCAGCTTAGGGGGACTAACCTCTGGAAACACCATATATTTT
CDR3 protein: CASSLGGLTSGNTIYF
D gene: .
J gene: TRBJ1-3
V gene: TRBV7-9
clone size: .

CDR3 DNA: TGTGCCAGCAGCCAAGATCTAGGACCACTTCTAACAGATACGCAGTATTTT
CDR3 protein: CASSQDLGPLLTDTQYF
D gene: .
J gene: TRBJ2-3
V gene: TRBV14
clone size: .

CDR3 DNA: TGTGCCAGCAAGGGAGAAAGGGCCTACGAGCAGTACTTC
CDR3 protein: CASKGERAYEQYF
D gene: .
J gene: TRBJ2-7
V gene: TRBV27
clone size: .

CDR3 DNA: TGTGCCAGCTCGCCCGGGACAGGAATTACCGGGGAGCTGTTTTTT
CDR3 protein: CASSPGTGITGELFF
D gene: TRBD1
J gene: TRBJ2-2
V gene: TRBV19
clone size: .

CDR3 DNA: TGTGCCAGCAGTGTTACGGAGGGGGCGGGAGAGACCCAGTACTTC
CDR3 protein: CASSVTEGAGETQYF
D gene: .
J gene: TRBJ2-5
V gene: TRBV2
clone size: .

CDR3 DNA: TGCGCCAGCAGCGCAGGACTAGCGGGAGCCAAAAACATTCAGTACTTC
CDR3 protein: CASSAGLAGAKNIQYF
D gene: TRBD2
J gene: TRBJ2-4
V gene: TRBV5-1
clone size: .

CDR3 DNA: TGTGCCAGCAGCCAAGCATTGTTAGCGGGAGACTCCTACAATGAGCAGTTCTTC
CDR3 protein: CASSQALLAGDSYNEQFF
D gene: TRBD2
J gene: TRBJ2-1
V gene: TRBV14
clone size: .

CDR3 DNA: TGTGCCAGCAGACCAACTAGCGGGAGCACAGATACGCAGTATTTT
CDR3 protein: CASRPTSGSTDTQYF
D gene: TRBD2
J gene: TRBJ2-3
V gene: TRBV7-6
clone size: .

CDR3 DNA: TGTGCCAGCAGTTACTCGATAACGGAGGCTAATGAAAAACTGTTTTTT
CDR3 protein: CASSYSITEANEKLFF
D gene: .
J gene: TRBJ1-4
V gene: TRBV6-5
clone size: .

CDR3 DNA: TGTGCCAGCAGCCCGACAGGGGGCTACGAGCAGTACTTC
CDR3 protein: CASSPTGGYEQYF
D gene: TRBD1
J gene: TRBJ2-7
V gene: TRBV11-3
clone size: .

CDR3 DNA: TGTGCCAGTAGTGGGCAGACAGGGAACACTGAAGCTTTCTTT
CDR3 protein: CASSGQTGNTEAFF
D gene: .
J gene: TRBJ1-1
V gene: TRBV19
clone size: .

CDR3 DNA: TGTGCCAGTAGTGCGTTATTAGGACGGGCTGAAAAACTGTTTTTT
CDR3 protein: CASSALLGRAEKLFF
D gene: .
J gene: TRBJ1-4
V gene: TRBV19
clone size: .

CDR3 DNA: TGTGCCAGCAGCGACCGGGGACAGGGCAATCAGCCCCAGCATTTT
CDR3 protein: CASSDRGQGNQPQHF
D gene: TRBD1
J gene: TRBJ1-5
V gene: TRBV5-6
clone size: .

CDR3 DNA: TGTGCCAGCAGCCGACAGGGCGGGGATGGCTACACCTTC
CDR3 protein: CASSRQGGDGYTF
D gene: TRBD1
J gene: TRBJ1-2
V gene: TRBV6-1
clone size: .

CDR3 DNA: TGTGCCAGCAGCCTCCGTCGTTGGGACAGGGGGTCCACCGGGGAGCTGTTTTTT
CDR3 protein: CASSLRRWDRGSTGELFF
D gene: TRBD1
J gene: TRBJ2-2
V gene: TRBV7-9
clone size: .

CDR3 DNA: TGTGCCAGCTCACCCAGCGGGACCTACAATGAGCAGTTCTTC
CDR3 protein: CASSPSGTYNEQFF
D gene: TRBD2
J gene: TRBJ2-1
V gene: TRBV18
clone size: .

CDR3 DNA: TGTGCCAGCAGTTTATACAGGGGGCCCTACAATGAGCAGTTCTTC
CDR3 protein: CASSLYRGPYNEQFF
D gene: TRBD1
J gene: TRBJ2-1
V gene: TRBV27
clone size: .

CDR3 DNA: TGTGCCAGCAGCTGGGACAGCTCCTACGAGCAGTACTTC
CDR3 protein: CASSWDSSYEQYF
D gene: TRBD1
J gene: TRBJ2-7
V gene: TRBV7-8
clone size: once

CDR3 DNA: TGTGCCAGCAGCTTAGCCCATAGCTCCCCTAGCACAGATACGCAGTATTTT
CDR3 protein: CASSLAHSSPSTDTQYF
D gene: .
J gene: TRBJ2-3
V gene: TRBV7-2
clone size: .

CDR3 DNA: TGTGCCAGCAGTGAAGAAGGACCCGGTGGCAATCAGCCCCAGCATTTT
CDR3 protein: CASSEEGPGGNQPQHF
D gene: .
J gene: TRBJ1-5
V gene: TRBV2
clone size: .

CDR3 DNA: TGTGCCAGCCGACCGGGACTAGCGGGAGCACAGCAGTACTTC
CDR3 protein: CASRPGLAGAQQYF
D gene: TRBD2
J gene: TRBJ2-7
V gene: TRBV19
clone size: .

CDR3 DNA: TGTGCCAGCAGCTTAGGTCAGCCCCAGCATTTT
CDR3 protein: CASSLGQPQHF
D gene: .
J gene: TRBJ1-5
V gene: TRBV7-2
clone size: once

CDR3 DNA: TGCGCCAGCAGCCGGCCAGGGACTAGCGGACAAGAGACCCAGTACTTC
CDR3 protein: CASSRPGTSGQETQYF
D gene: TRBD2
J gene: TRBJ2-5
V gene: TRBV5-1
clone size: .

CDR3 DNA: TGTGCCAGCAGCTATCGGGGGAGCACAGATACGCAGTATTTT
CDR3 protein: CASSYRGSTDTQYF
D gene: .
J gene: TRBJ2-3
V gene: TRBV7-3
clone size: .

CDR3 DNA: TGTGCCTGGAGTGTGGGGAGGTACGAGCAGTACTTC
CDR3 protein: CAWSVGRYEQYF
D gene: .
J gene: TRBJ2-7
V gene: TRBV30
clone size: once

CDR3 DNA: TGTGCCAGCAGAGCCGGGACGGAATCATACAATGAGCAGTTCTTC
CDR3 protein: CASRAGTESYNEQFF
D gene: .
J gene: TRBJ2-1
V gene: TRBV21-1
clone size: .

CDR3 DNA: TGTGCCTGGAAGGTTCTTGGCGGCACAGATACGCAGTATTTT
CDR3 protein: CAWKVLGGTDTQYF
D gene: .
J gene: TRBJ2-3
V gene: TRBV30
clone size: .

CDR3 DNA: TGTGCCAGCAGCCCACGACAGGCCTACAATGAGCAGTTCTTC
CDR3 protein: CASSPRQAYNEQFF
D gene: .
J gene: TRBJ2-1
V gene: TRBV13
clone size: once

CDR3 DNA: TGTGCCAGCAGCCCACGACTAGCGGTCACAGATACGCAGTATTTT
CDR3 protein: CASSPRLAVTDTQYF
D gene: TRBD2
J gene: TRBJ2-3
V gene: TRBV9
clone size: .

CDR3 DNA: TGTGCCAGCAGGACTCCGAGCTCCTACGAGCAGTACTTC
CDR3 protein: CASRTPSSYEQYF
D gene: .
J gene: TRBJ2-7
V gene: TRBV6-4
clone size: .

CDR3 DNA: TGTGCCAGCAGTTACGGCAGCGACAGGGTGAAAAACATTCAGTACTTC
CDR3 protein: CASSYGSDRVKNIQYF
D gene: TRBD1
J gene: TRBJ2-4
V gene: TRBV6-5
clone size: .

CDR3 DNA: TGCGCCAGCAGCTTGGCCGTACTAGCGGGAGGTCAGACCCAGTACTTC
CDR3 protein: CASSLAVLAGGQTQYF
D gene: TRBD2
J gene: TRBJ2-5
V gene: TRBV5-1
clone size: .

CDR3 DNA: TGTGCCTGGAGTGTAACAGGGGGAAACACCATATATTTT
CDR3 protein: CAWSVTGGNTIYF
D gene: .
J gene: TRBJ1-3
V gene: TRBV30
clone size: .

CDR3 DNA: TGTGCCAGCAGCTCGGGACTAGCGGGAACCGGGGAGCTGTTTTTT
CDR3 protein: CASSSGLAGTGELFF
D gene: TRBD2
J gene: TRBJ2-2
V gene: TRBV6-5
clone size: .

CDR3 DNA: TGTGCCAGCAGCCCTCGAGGGTCCGTCTACGAGCAGTACTTC
CDR3 protein: CASSPRGSVYEQYF
D gene: .
J gene: TRBJ2-7
V gene: TRBV11-1
clone size: .

CDR3 DNA: TGTGCCAGCAGGGGGACACTCTACGAGCAGTACTTC
CDR3 protein: CASRGTLYEQYF
D gene: .
J gene: TRBJ2-7
V gene: TRBV2
clone size: .

CDR3 DNA: TGCAGCGTTGAACAGGGCTTGAACACTGAAGCTTTCTTT
CDR3 protein: CSVEQGLNTEAFF
D gene: .
J gene: TRBJ1-1
V gene: TRBV29-1
clone size: .

CDR3 DNA: TGTGCCAGCAGTCACCCAGGGACTGGGGCCAACGTCCTGACTTTC
CDR3 protein: CASSHPGTGANVLTF
D gene: .
J gene: TRBJ2-6
V gene: TRBV27
clone size: .